This T cell receptor (beta chain) was recovered during a study of metastatic and nonmetastatic thyroid tumors. As handled by the study authors: Built for papillary thyroid cancer, a distant-metastasis classifier drew on CDR3 differences across clinicopathological groups. TCRdb ran MiXCR on the PCR reads. The V and J calls here are based on TCRdb, not the publication. The sample lists about 13,000 clones, under 30% seen once, with more than 9% in the top ten. After removal of 7 bases from V and 7 bases from J, the junction contained 9 bases not matched to a gene. Looked up from germline, CDR1 is SGHAT and CDR2 is FQNNGV. The CDR3 is 16 residues long. All patients were treatment-naive before thyroid surgery.

Sequencing was performed on tumor tissue. The chain links TRBV11-2 to TRBJ2-1; the match to TRBD2 covers 14 bases. This sequence originates from a female donor with papillary thyroid cancer or a benign thyroid nodule (not recorded which). Some clones in this sample may be carry-over from other donors' samples. The CDR3: CASISGTSGGSNEQFF. The CDR3 nucleotides read TGTGCCAGCATCTCCGGGACTAGCGGGGGATCGAATGAGCAGTTCTTC.